The present TCR beta chain was sequenced within a study of CD8 T cells in ankylosing spondylitis. Study outcomes and limitations: According to the report, clones linked to the disease were significantly enriched in matched synovial fluid samples taken from ankylosing spondylitis patients.

The length of the CDR3 is 13 residues. Looked up from germline, CDR1 is LGHDT and CDR2 is YNNKEL (reference sequence). Trimming stripped 5 bases from V and 5 bases from J, with 13 bases between. Many counts were recorded for this clonotype. Its antigen remains unidentified. Quantitative 5'-RACE with molecular barcodes was used to make the TCR beta libraries. TCRdb re-called the 5' RACE reads with MiXCR, one entry per CDR3 protein. The data show around 180,000 distinct CDR3 sequences, roughly 13% seen once. The rearrangement links TRBV3-1 to TRBJ2-7; no clear D gene. The sequenced sample was blood, either unsorted or a sorted T cell fraction (not recorded which). This TCR derives from a female donor with ankylosing spondylitis or in good health (not recorded which). The CDR3 nucleotides read TGTGCCAGCAGCTCGCGATTGGGCGACGAGCAGTACTTC. Protein product: CASSSRLGDEQYF.